The 23 T cell receptor beta chains presented below share a single source sample, sequenced in a study of T cell responses to AZD1222 COVID-19 vaccine. Clones were sequenced by immunoSEQ multiplex PCR, and TCRdb holds only the in-frame ones, with some missing. The data show about 120,000 clones, with roughly 92% seen just once and 4% to 5.5% held by the top ten. The sequencing used peripheral blood, collected on day 0 of AZD1222 vaccination. The receptor source for this set is an adult in good health.

The J gene is TRBJ2-1, the V gene TRBV7-3; 10 bases align to TRBD2. CDR3 length: 15 residues. Germline CDR1 reads SGHTA; CDR2 reads FQGTGA. V lost 5 bases to trimming and J lost 6 bases; unmatched junction nucleotides: 7. The CDR3 here is CASSLSGGAGNEQFF. CDR3 bases: TGTGCCAGCAGCCTGAGCGGGGGGGCCGGCAATGAGCAGTTCTTC.

The CDR3 DNA sequence: TGTGCCAGCAGTTGGGCACAGGGACCCCAGCATTTT. Its protein product is CASSWAQGPQHF. The chain joins TRBV6-2 or TRBV6-3 to TRBJ1-5, with D maybe TRBD1 (6 bases). CDR1 is MNHEY and CDR2 is SVGEGT in the germline V gene. The CDR3 is 12 amino acids. V was cut by 4 bases and J by 10 bases, with 11 bases left in between.

The V call is TRBV5-6, the J call TRBJ1-6; tentatively, D is TRBD1 (5 bases). The CDR3 is made up of 14 amino acids. Looked up from germline, CDR1 is SGHDT and CDR2 is YYEEEE. The ends were cut back, 1 base at V and 8 bases at J, with 10 bases in the middle. The CDR3 spells CASSLQGRDSPLHF. CDR3 in DNA: TGTGCCAGCAGCTTGCAGGGCAGAGATTCACCCCTCCACTTT.

V and J are TRBV6-2 or TRBV6-3 and TRBJ1-1; 8 bases match TRBD1. V lost 6 bases, J lost 4 bases, and 7 bases stayed unmatched. CDR1 and CDR2 from the germline V gene are MNHEY and SVGEGT. This CDR3 is 14 amino acids long. CDR3 sequence (DNA): TGTGCCAGCAGCGACCAGGGGGCAATCACTGAAGCTTTCTTT. This encodes CASSDQGAITEAFF.

The gene calls are TRBV7-9 and TRBJ1-3; D not certain. V was trimmed by 4 bases and J by 6 bases, leaving 7 bases between them. CDR3 length: 12 residues. From germline, CDR1 is SEHNR and CDR2 FQNEAQ (reference sequence). This CDR3 reads CASSSEANTIYF. The CDR3 nucleotides are TGTGCCAGCAGCTCCGAGGCAAACACCATATATTTT.

V gene TRBV6-5 combines with J gene TRBJ2-7; D remains unclear. Germline V gene lookup returns CDR1 MNHEY and CDR2 SVGAGI. V gave up 2 bases and J gave up 7 bases, with 12 bases separating them. The CDR3 sequence is 13 residues long. CDR3 region: CASSYAPEMEQYF. The CDR3 nucleotides read TGTGCCAGCAGTTACGCGCCCGAAATGGAGCAGTACTTC.

The J gene is TRBJ2-1, the V gene TRBV3-1 (or the pseudogene TRBV3-2); no clear D gene. This CDR3 contains 15 residues. The ends were cut back, 4 bases at V and 3 bases at J, with 13 bases in the middle. Germline CDR1 LGHDT, CDR2 YNNKEL (reference sequence). CDR3: CASSPGPGGYNEQFF. In DNA, the CDR3 is TGTGCCAGCAGCCCGGGCCCAGGCGGCTACAATGAGCAGTTCTTC.

CDR3 sequence (DNA): TGCAGCGTGAGGGACAGGGGTAGCAATCAGCCCCAGCATTTT. Protein sequence: CSVRDRGSNQPQHF. The chain combines TRBV29-1 with TRBJ1-5; 10 nucleotides line up with TRBD1. The V segment lost 6 bases and the J segment 0 bases; nucleotides outside the gene matches: 2. The CDR3 extends over 14 amino acids. Germline V gene sequence: CDR1 SQVTM, CDR2 ANQGSEA.

V is TRBV5-1 and J is TRBJ1-2, with TRBD1 matching 9 bases. This CDR3 is built from 13 residues. Germline values: CDR1 SGHRS, CDR2 YFSETQ. V was pared by 4 bases and J by 8 bases, with 6 bases of the junction left unmatched. As DNA, the CDR3 is TGCGCCAGCAGCGAACAGGGGGCGCGGGGCTACACCTTC. Protein product: CASSEQGARGYTF. Drawing the rest from reference TRBV5-1 and TRBJ1-2, the complete variable domain is KAGVTQTPRYLIKTRGQQVTLSCSPISGHRSVSWYQQTPGQGLQFLFEYFSETQRNKGNFPGRFSGRQFSNSRSEMNVSTLELGDSALYLCASSEQGARGYTFGSGTRLTVV.

The rearrangement joins TRBV7-3 to TRBJ2-5, with TRBD2 as a possible D gene (5 bases). The germline gives CDR1 SGHTA, CDR2 FQGTGA. The germline V and J ends were trimmed by 5 bases and 1 base, with 20 bases remaining between them. There are 17 residues in the CDR3. The DNA for the CDR3 is TGTGCCAGCAGCGCCTCTGGTGTCGGTAGCGCCCAAGAGACCCAGTACTTC. Its protein product is CASSASGVGSAQETQYF. The complete variable domain, with remaining parts taken from reference TRBV7-3 and TRBJ2-5, reads GAGVSQTPSNKVTEKGKYVELRCDPISGHTALYWYRQSLGQGPEFLIYFQGTGAADDSGLPNDRFFAVRPEGSVSTLKIQRTERGDSAVYLCASSASGVGSAQETQYFGPGTRLLVL.

The CDR3 region is CASSLGAGTQPQHF. The CDR3 coding sequence is TGTGCCAGCAGCTTAGGCGCAGGGACTCAGCCCCAGCATTTT. The chain links TRBV7-2 to TRBJ1-5; TRBD1 is a possible D gene (5 bases). The CDR3 contains 14 residues. Trimming took 1 base from V and 6 from J, leaving 10 bases between them. Germline V gene lookup returns CDR1 SGHTA and CDR2 FQGNSA.

V is TRBV5-5 and J is TRBJ2-7, with 9 bases that match TRBD1. Germline CDR1 SGHKS, CDR2 YYEKEE (reference sequence). The CDR3 runs 15 residues. Germline trimming cut 0 bases from V and 4 bases from J; bases unmatched to any gene: 5. The CDR3 spells CASSLGDRVVYEQYF. The CDR3 DNA reads TGTGCCAGCAGCTTGGGGGACAGGGTGGTGTACGAGCAGTACTTC.

The chain recombines TRBV30 with TRBJ1-3; D not certain. Trimming pared 0 bases from V and 2 bases from J, leaving 8 bases between. Germline CDR1 and CDR2: GTSNPN and SVGIG (reference sequence). The CDR3 is 14 residues long. The DNA for the CDR3 is TGTGCCTGGAGTGTAGGGTTTACTGGAAACACCATATATTTT. This codes for CAWSVGFTGNTIYF.

The chain is built from TRBV3-1 (or the pseudogene TRBV3-2) and TRBJ1-1; D may be TRBD1 (5 bases). Per the germline V gene, CDR1 is LGHDT and CDR2 is YNNKEL (reference sequence). The CDR3 sequence is 12 residues long. V lost 2 bases and J 7 bases, leaving 8 bases between the germline ends. The CDR3 DNA reads TGTGCCAGCAGCCAAACGGGACTTGAAGCTTTCTTT. It is translated as CASSQTGLEAFF.

The J gene is TRBJ1-2, the V gene TRBV9; D remains ambiguous. V dropped 0 bases and J dropped 8 bases, with 17 bases sitting between them. Germline V lookup: CDR1 SGDLS, CDR2 YYNGEE. This CDR3 has 15 amino acids. This CDR3 is CASSVASKGLRGYTF. As DNA, the CDR3 is TGTGCCAGCAGCGTAGCATCAAAGGGATTGAGGGGCTACACCTTC. Combining the CDR3 with reference TRBV9 and TRBJ1-2 gives the whole variable domain DSGVTQTPKHLITATGQRVTLRCSPRSGDLSVYWYQQSLDQGLQFLIQYYNGEERAKGNILERFSAQQFPDLHSELNLSSLELGDSALYFCASSVASKGLRGYTFGSGTRLTVV.

The chain joins TRBV6-5 to TRBJ2-4; 7 positions agree with TRBD1. The CDR3 is 15 amino acids. The ends lost 6 bases at V and 0 bases at J; junction bases unmatched: 5. Germline loops: CDR1 MNHEY, CDR2 SVGAGI. The CDR3 loop reads CASRDRDTAKNIQYF. The CDR3 DNA follows: TGTGCCAGCAGAGACAGGGATACAGCCAAAAACATTCAGTACTTC.

This clone was picked up one time. This chain connects TRBV5-1 to TRBJ1-5, with 8 bases lining up with TRBD1. CDR3 length: 13 amino acids. V lost 4 bases to trimming and J lost 7 bases; unmatched junction nucleotides: 4. Germline CDR1 SGHRS, CDR2 YFSETQ. The CDR3 loop is CASSLGQAQPQHF. The CDR3 region has the DNA TGCGCCAGCAGCCTGGGACAGGCCCAGCCCCAGCATTTT.

The chain is built from TRBV6-5 and TRBJ1-1, with 7 bases lining up with TRBD1. Germline V CDR1 and CDR2: MNHEY, SVGAGI. Trimming cost V 6 bases and J 3 bases; bases outside gene matches: 4. The CDR3 consists of 13 residues. The CDR3 is CASRRTGDTEAFF. Written as DNA, the CDR3 is TGTGCCAGCAGGAGAACAGGGGACACTGAAGCTTTCTTT.

The chain uses TRBV5-1 and TRBJ2-1; D possibly matches TRBD1 or TRBD2 (8 bases each). CDR1 is SGHRS and CDR2 is YFSETQ in the germline V gene. The CDR3 covers 18 residues. V was clipped by 5 bases and J by 8 bases, with 29 bases between them. CDR3 sequence (DNA): TGCGCCAGCAGAACCGGACAGGGCGGCGGGGGGCCGGTCGATGAGCAGTTCTTC. Translated, it gives CASRTGQGGGGPVDEQFF.

The chain carries TRBV3-1 (or the pseudogene TRBV3-2) and TRBJ2-1, with TRBD2 identical over 8 bases. This CDR3 has 16 residues. The V and J ends lost 4 bases and 2 bases, in that order; junction bases with no gene match: 7. In germline, CDR1 is LGHDT, CDR2 YNNKEL (reference sequence). CDR3 region: CASSPSLGGAYNEQFF. The CDR3 nucleotides are TGTGCCAGCAGCCCCTCTCTCGGGGGGGCCTACAATGAGCAGTTCTTC.

Of note for this clone: Mismatch with germline at one junction end may stem from a read error. The rearrangement joins TRBV4-1 to TRBJ2-2, with 9 bases identical to TRBD1. There are 15 residues in the CDR3. CDR1 and CDR2 from the germline V gene are MGHRA and YSYEKL. The CDR3 is CASSPGTGNSGELFF. CDR3 in DNA: TGCGCCAGCAGCCCCGGGACAGGGAACAGCGGGGAGCTGTTTTTT.

The chain couples TRBV5-4 to TRBJ2-2, with TRBD1 identical over 10 bases. The CDR3 runs 16 residues. CDR1 is SGHNT, CDR2 YYREEE, per germline (reference sequence). V lost 3 bases, J lost 4 bases, and 6 bases stayed unmatched. CDR3 sequence reads: CASSSSGTGVTGELFF. The CDR3 DNA sequence: TGTGCCAGCAGCTCCAGCGGGACAGGGGTCACCGGGGAGCTGTTTTTT.

This rearrangement joins TRBV24-1 to TRBJ2-1; a weak D match, TRBD2 (6 bases). There are 13 residues in the CDR3. Per the germline V gene, CDR1 is KGHDR and CDR2 is SFDVKD. Trimming removed 1 base from V and 8 bases from J, with 8 bases in between. The DNA of the CDR3 is TGTGCCACCAGTGATTTCGGAGGGGATGAGCAGTTCTTC. This sequence encodes CATSDFGGDEQFF.